Listed here are 7 T cell receptor beta chains from one sample, sequenced in a study of identical twins. TCRdb re-derived calls from the 5' RACE reads in MiXCR, one entry per CDR3 protein. The sample carries 690,000 or so distinct CDR3 sequences, around 6.1% recorded once. Sequenced sample: naive T cells sorted from blood. These receptors were taken from a man younger than 35 in good health.

This clonotype was recorded at least ten times. The chain recombines TRBV7-9 with TRBJ2-7, with TRBD1 as a possible D gene (6 bases). The CDR3 extends over 13 amino acids. V dropped 7 bases and J dropped 2 bases, with 12 bases sitting between them. Looked up from germline, CDR1 is SEHNR and CDR2 is FQNEAQ (reference sequence). CDR3: CASKGVDAYEQYF. In DNA form, the CDR3 reads TGTGCCAGCAAGGGGGTCGACGCCTACGAGCAGTACTTC.

This clonotype was detected many times. The J gene is TRBJ2-7, the V gene TRBV12-3 or TRBV12-4, with 7 bases aligning to TRBD2. The CDR3 sequence is 12 residues long. J lost 7 bases, V lost 5 bases, and 5 bases had no gene match. The CDR3 sequence: CASSAGVLEQYF. The CDR3 nucleotides read TGTGCCAGCAGTGCGGGAGTATTAGAGCAGTACTTC.

Concerning this clonotype: Given a much more abundant clone one base away, this may be a read error. The missing conserved phenylalanine or tryptophan at the end of this CDR3 makes a read error likely. In nucleotides, the CDR3 is TGTGCCAGCAGTTACTCGGACATCCCCTACAATGAGCAGTTCTGC. This sequence encodes CASSYSDIPYNEQFC. This sequence joins TRBV6-5 and TRBJ2-1; possibly TRBD1 for D (5 bases). The germline CDR1 and CDR2 sequences are MNHEY and SVGAGI. V shed 0 bases and J shed 2 bases, with 8 bases lying between them. There are 15 residues in the CDR3.

The chain couples TRBV20-1 to TRBJ1-2; TRBD1 might be the D (5 bases). V was pared by 0 bases and J by 1 base, with 15 bases between. The CDR3 covers 16 residues. Germline CDR1 reads DFQATT; CDR2 reads SNEGSKA (reference sequence). CDR3 sequence (DNA): TGCAGTGCTAGAGAGGCCCCCAGGGAGGGTAACTATGGCTACACCTTC. It translates to CSAREAPREGNYGYTF.

This clonotype turned up a few times. The chain joins TRBV4-1 to TRBJ2-1, with 11 bases that match TRBD2. The V gene's germline CDR1 is MGHRA and CDR2 YSYEKL. The ends lost 3 bases at V and 4 bases at J; junction bases unmatched: 8. The CDR3 spans 17 residues. The CDR3 nucleotides are TGCGCCAGCAGCCAGACCCACGGGACTAGCGGTTACAATGAGCAGTTCTTC. Protein product: CASSQTHGTSGYNEQFF.

This clonotype was observed a few times. The chain combines TRBV20-1 with TRBJ2-3; TRBD2 aligns across 13 bases. J was trimmed by 5 bases and V by 4 bases; bases with no gene match: 3. The CDR3 is made up of 14 amino acids. Looked up from germline, CDR1 is DFQATT and CDR2 is SNEGSKA (reference sequence). CDR3 DNA: TGCAGTGCTATACGGACTAGCGGGAGAGATACGCAGTATTTT. As protein: CSAIRTSGRDTQYF.

The genes are TRBV7-8 and TRBJ2-4; D is undetermined. Per the germline V gene, CDR1 is SGHVS and CDR2 is FQNEAQ. The CDR3 length is 14 residues. Trimming stripped 0 bases from V and 6 bases from J, with 9 bases between. CDR3 in DNA: TGTGCCAGCAGCTTAGCGGGGTACGGAAACATTCAGTACTTC. Its translation is CASSLAGYGNIQYF.